Each of the 30 T cell receptor beta chains below was sequenced from the same sample in a study of T cell changes during pregnancy in multiple sclerosis (dated by TCRdb to between 2018 and 2021). The receptor library was made with the immunoSEQ multiplex PCR assay. Entries here come from immuneACCESS through TCRdb and include only in-frame sequences with V and J called. Some clones fail to appear in such tables; in the studies checked, an unresolved V gene covers under half of the shortfall, and the cause of the remainder is unknown. Within this sample are about 53,000 clones, with 90% of them counted one time only. The ten largest account for 3% of the sample. This sample comprised CD8+ T cells from peripheral blood mononuclear cells, obtained before pregnancy. These receptors were taken from a female donor with multiple sclerosis, enrolled in a pregnancy study.

V usage is TRBV10-3 and J usage is TRBJ1-2; TRBD1 agrees at 8 bases. CDR1 is ENHRY, CDR2 SYGVKD, per germline. J lost 7 bases, V lost 6 bases, and 10 bases had no gene match. The CDR3 runs to 14 residues. DNA for the CDR3: TGTGCCATCAGCATCGACAGGGACAGGAGTGGCTACACCTTC. Translation gives CAISIDRDRSGYTF.

The count of this clone is one. J is TRBJ1-6 and V is TRBV21-1; the table assigns TRBD1, which was not confirmed against the DNA. TRBV21-1 is shown as a pseudogene. This CDR3 region has 16 residues. This CDR3 is CASSGNRGVNNSPLHF. CDR3 nucleotides: TGTGCCAGCAGCGGAAACAGGGGGGTGAACAATTCACCCCTCCACTTT.

The chain is built from TRBV9 and TRBJ2-3, with 8 positions matching TRBD1. Germline V gene sequence: CDR1 SGDLS, CDR2 YYNGEE. CDR3 length: 16 amino acids. V was pared by 4 bases and J by 3 bases, with 10 bases of the junction left unmatched. In DNA form, the CDR3 reads TGTGCCAGCAGCCTTGAGCAGGGGGCGCCTACAGATACGCAGTATTTT. Translated, it gives CASSLEQGAPTDTQYF. The entire variable domain, with the rest obtained from reference TRBV9 and TRBJ2-3, is as follows: DSGVTQTPKHLITATGQRVTLRCSPRSGDLSVYWYQQSLDQGLQFLIQYYNGEERAKGNILERFSAQQFPDLHSELNLSSLELGDSALYFCASSLEQGAPTDTQYFGPGTRLTVL.

This chain links TRBV4-1 with TRBJ2-7; D is uncertain. This CDR3 comprises 14 residues. CDR1 and CDR2 (germline): MGHRA, YSYEKL. V was pared by 2 bases and J by 0 bases, with 8 bases between. CDR3 protein: CASSQLGSSYEQYF. DNA of the CDR3: TGCGCCAGCAGCCAACTTGGTAGCTCCTACGAGCAGTACTTC.

V gene TRBV11-1 combines with J gene TRBJ1-1, with no clear D. This CDR3 comprises 13 residues. Germline loops: CDR1 SGHAT, CDR2 FQDESV (reference sequence). The ends were cut back, 4 bases at V and 0 bases at J, with 6 bases in the middle. The CDR3 sequence: CASSSRLNTEAFF. The DNA for the CDR3 is TGTGCCAGCAGCTCCCGGTTGAACACTGAAGCTTTCTTT.

This chain's CDR3 is CASRKREGGYTF. The CDR3 region has the DNA TGTGCCAGCAGAAAAAGGGAGGGTGGCTACACCTTC. V is TRBV14 and J is TRBJ1-2; the D is unclear. The CDR3 runs to 12 residues. The V end lost 6 bases, the J end lost 7 bases, and 12 bases lay between the germline ends. Germline V gene data show CDR1 as SGHDN and CDR2 as FVKESK. Filled out from reference TRBV14 and TRBJ1-2, the complete variable domain reads EAGVTQFPSHSVIEKGQTVTLRCDPISGHDNLYWYRRVMGKEIKFLLHFVKESKQDESGMPNNRFLAERTGGTYSTLKVQPAELEDSGVYFCASRKREGGYTFGSGTRLTVV.

The V gene is TRBV5-6, the J gene TRBJ2-3; 9 bases map to TRBD1. The J segment lost 1 base and the V segment lost 4 bases, leaving 7 bases of the junction unmatched. Germline V gene lookup returns CDR1 SGHDT and CDR2 YYEEEE. This CDR3 is 16 amino acids long. The CDR3 DNA reads TGTGCCAGCAGCGAAGGGACAGGGTGGGGCACAGATACGCAGTATTTT. It translates to CASSEGTGWGTDTQYF. The whole variable domain, filled in from reference TRBV5-6 and TRBJ2-3, reads DAGVTQSPTHLIKTRGQQVTLRCSPKSGHDTVSWYQQALGQGPQFIFQYYEEEERQRGNFPDRFSGHQFPNYSSELNVNALLLGDSALYLCASSEGTGWGTDTQYFGPGTRLTVL.

This clone was recorded once. The rearrangement links TRBV6-5 to TRBJ1-1; TRBD1 matches at 7 bases. Germline values: CDR1 MNHEY, CDR2 SVGAGI. The CDR3 is 14 residues long. V gave up 4 bases and J gave up 5 bases; unmatched junction bases: 7. The CDR3 loop reads CASSFTGEETEAFF. CDR3 sequence (DNA): TGTGCCAGCAGTTTTACAGGGGAAGAGACTGAAGCTTTCTTT.

This clone was found a few times. The V and J genes are TRBV29-1 and TRBJ1-1; 8 bases map to TRBD1. V shed 3 bases and J 6 bases; nucleotides not matched to a gene: 9. This CDR3 is built from 14 residues. CDR1 and CDR2 (germline): SQVTM, ANQGSEA. The CDR3 protein is CSVDGDRWGPEAFF. The CDR3 DNA follows: TGCAGCGTTGATGGGGACAGGTGGGGGCCTGAAGCTTTCTTT.

This rearrangement joins TRBV11-3 to TRBJ2-1, with TRBD2 as a possible D gene (7 bases). Germline CDR1 and CDR2: SGHNT and YENEEA. The CDR3 has 15 amino acids. V was clipped by 2 bases and J by 8 bases, with 16 bases between them. The CDR3 reads CASSLRRGPVDEQFF. CDR3 in DNA: TGTGCCAGCAGCTTACGGCGGGGGCCCGTAGATGAGCAGTTCTTC.

CDR3 coding DNA: TGTGCCAGCAGCCGTCCGGGACATATGGGGGAGACCCAGTACTTC. Translated: CASSRPGHMGETQYF. This rearrangement joins TRBV27 to TRBJ2-5; D is possibly TRBD1 (6 bases). CDR1 and CDR2 (germline): MNHEY, SMNVEV (reference sequence). This CDR3 comprises 15 residues. The V and J ends lost 6 bases and 5 bases respectively, with 19 bases between them.

The chain links TRBV7-3 to TRBJ1-1; TRBD1 might be the D (6 bases). V lost 5 bases to trimming and J lost 5 bases, with 15 bases between them. CDR1 SGHTA and CDR2 FQGTGA come from the germline V gene. The CDR3 loop spans 14 amino acids. CDR3 in amino acids: CASSPEQGTTEAFF. CDR3 bases: TGTGCCAGCAGCCCAGAACAGGGTACGACTGAAGCTTTCTTT.

This CDR3 reads CATSSPWERNEQFF. CDR3 in DNA: TGTGCCACCAGCAGCCCCTGGGAGCGGAATGAGCAGTTCTTC. The chain couples TRBV15 to TRBJ2-1; TRBD2 might be the D (5 bases). Germline values: CDR1 LNHNV, CDR2 YYDKDF (reference sequence). V lost 3 bases to trimming and J lost 7 bases, with 13 bases between them. The CDR3 extends over 14 amino acids.

This rearrangement joins TRBV7-2 to TRBJ2-7; D is undetermined. The CDR3 covers 14 residues. The V and J ends lost 1 base and 2 bases respectively, with 9 bases between them. Germline V gene lookup returns CDR1 SGHTA and CDR2 FQGNSA. In DNA form, the CDR3 reads TGTGCCAGCAGCTTAGAATTGCGGACCTACGAGCAGTACTTC. The encoded protein is CASSLELRTYEQYF.

This clone was seen only once. V usage is TRBV9 and J usage is TRBJ1-3; TRBD1 matches at 8 bases. V trimming: 1 base; J trimming: 0 bases; junction bases outside the gene matches: 3. The CDR3 loop spans 16 amino acids. Germline V gene data show CDR1 as SGDLS and CDR2 as YYNGEE. Here the CDR3 reads CASSVPGQGSGNTIYF. The DNA for the CDR3 is TGTGCCAGCAGCGTACCCGGACAGGGCTCTGGAAACACCATATATTTT. Full variable domain (rest looked up from reference TRBV9 and TRBJ1-3): DSGVTQTPKHLITATGQRVTLRCSPRSGDLSVYWYQQSLDQGLQFLIQYYNGEERAKGNILERFSAQQFPDLHSELNLSSLELGDSALYFCASSVPGQGSGNTIYFGEGSWLTVV.

This clone was seen a few times. The chain couples TRBV19 to TRBJ1-6; TRBD1 aligns across 7 bases. Germline V lookup: CDR1 LNHDA, CDR2 SQIVND (reference sequence). V lost 1 base to trimming and J lost 10 bases; unmatched junction nucleotides: 4. This CDR3 has 14 residues. CDR3 DNA sequence: TGTGCCAGTAGTATAGGCAGGGGGGACTCACCCCTCCACTTT. Its translation is CASSIGRGDSPLHF.

The chain joins TRBV7-2 to TRBJ1-1; D is uncertain. CDR1 and CDR2 (germline): SGHTA, FQGNSA. CDR3 length: 15 residues. Between the trimmed V and J ends, which lost 3 bases and 3 bases, there was a span of 14 bases. The CDR3 nucleotides are TGTGCCAGCAGCTTTTGGAGGTGGGTCGACACTGAAGCTTTCTTT. As protein: CASSFWRWVDTEAFF.

CDR3 loop: CASSLYPLQGIGDEKLFF. The CDR3 DNA sequence: TGTGCCAGCAGTCTATACCCCCTACAGGGGATCGGGGATGAAAAACTGTTTTTT. The chain carries TRBV7-9 and TRBJ1-4; 7 nucleotides align to TRBD1. V shed 6 bases, J shed 6 bases, and the junction held 19 bases outside the gene matches. Per the germline V gene, CDR1 is SEHNR and CDR2 is FQNEAQ (reference sequence). CDR3 length equals 18 residues.

The chain uses TRBV6-4 and TRBJ2-3; D is perhaps TRBD2 (6 bases). The CDR3 loop spans 15 amino acids. Germline V gives CDR1 MRHNA, CDR2 SNTAGT. The V end lost 6 bases, the J end lost 2 bases, and 15 bases lay between the germline ends. Here the CDR3 DNA reads TGTGCCAGCAGCCCAACTAGCATCGCCACAGATACGCAGTATTTT. Protein product: CASSPTSIATDTQYF.

As for this clone: The DNA is omitted, as the CDR3 cannot be located on it reliably, and the CDR3 follows TCRdb's listing. The gene calls are TRBV7-5 and TRBJ1-4; TRBD1 was called by the table and not checked on the DNA. TRBV7-5 has pseudogene status. The CDR3 spans 16 amino acids, including both terminal residues. The CDR3 protein is CARSATYRKLMKNCFF.

The chain employs TRBV4-2 and TRBJ1-1; D is uncertain. Trimming cost V 0 bases and J 10 bases, with 12 bases left between them. The CDR3 totals 13 residues. Germline lookup yields CDR1 LGHNA and CDR2 YNFKEQ. The CDR3 is CASSQDPREGAFF. The CDR3 DNA reads TGTGCCAGCAGCCAAGATCCCCGGGAAGGAGCTTTCTTT.

The rearrangement uses TRBV4-2 and TRBJ1-1; 9 nucleotides match TRBD1. The CDR3 is 14 amino acids. The ends lost 1 base at V and 6 bases at J; junction bases unmatched: 3. The germline CDR1 and CDR2 sequences are LGHNA and YNFKEQ. This CDR3 reads CASSQGQGVAEAFF. DNA of the CDR3: TGTGCCAGCAGCCAAGGACAGGGGGTTGCTGAAGCTTTCTTT.

The chain carries TRBV29-1 and TRBJ2-2; 7 bases align to TRBD1. Germline V gives CDR1 SQVTM, CDR2 ANQGSEA. With 7 bases clipped from V and 4 bases from J, the junction kept 6 bases outside the gene matches. The CDR3 contains 13 residues. This CDR3 is CSAMNRGTGELFF. In nucleotides, the CDR3 is TGCAGCGCAATGAACAGGGGCACCGGGGAGCTGTTTTTT.

The chain employs TRBV7-8 and TRBJ2-5, with a tentative D call TRBD1 (5 bases). CDR3 length equals 14 residues. Germline V gives CDR1 SGHVS, CDR2 FQNEAQ. The germline V and J ends were trimmed by 5 bases and 2 bases, with 12 bases remaining between them. DNA for the CDR3: TGTGCCAGCAGCCTCCGGACAAATCAAGAGACCCAGTACTTC. It yields the protein CASSLRTNQETQYF. Looking up the rest from reference TRBV7-8 and TRBJ2-5 gives the full variable domain: GAGVSQSPRYKVAKRGQDVALRCDPISGHVSLFWYQQALGQGPEFLTYFQNEAQLDKSGLPSDRFFAERPEGSVSTLKIQRTQQEDSAVYLCASSLRTNQETQYFGPGTRLLVL.

The V call is TRBV27, the J call TRBJ2-3; 8 bases align to TRBD2. Germline V lookup: CDR1 MNHEY, CDR2 SMNVEV (reference sequence). V shed 3 bases, J shed 8 bases, and the junction held 16 bases outside the gene matches. This CDR3 is 17 amino acids long. CDR3 DNA: TGTGCCAGCAGTTTTTCCCCAGCGGGGGCCCCTCAAGGTACGCAGTATTTT. This gives the protein CASSFSPAGAPQGTQYF.

The chain is built from TRBV27 and TRBJ2-1, with 14 bases lining up with TRBD2. Germline-derived CDR1 and CDR2 are MNHEY and SMNVEV (reference sequence). Unmatched junction bases numbered 5, after V lost 6 bases and J lost 4 bases. There are 16 residues in the CDR3. Here the CDR3 DNA reads TGTGCCAGCAGGACTAGCGGGGGGGAGAGATACAATGAGCAGTTCTTC. It codes for CASRTSGGERYNEQFF.

This sequence joins TRBV6-1 and TRBJ2-1; D call uncertain. This CDR3 contains 15 residues. Deletions cut 2 bases from V and 0 bases from J, with 8 bases between. Germline values: CDR1 MNHNS, CDR2 SASEGT. CDR3 in amino acids: CASSESVSSYNEQFF. CDR3 nucleotides: TGTGCCAGCAGTGAATCGGTAAGCTCCTACAATGAGCAGTTCTTC.

The J gene is TRBJ2-3, the V gene TRBV27; 7 bases match TRBD2. This CDR3 spans 18 amino acids. V gave up 5 bases and J gave up 5 bases; unmatched junction bases: 19. Germline-derived CDR1 and CDR2 are MNHEY and SMNVEV (reference sequence). The CDR3 loop reads CASSPREVPGGQRDTQYF. The CDR3 DNA reads as TGTGCCAGCAGTCCCCGGGAGGTACCGGGAGGCCAGAGAGATACGCAGTATTTT.

This sequence joins TRBV4-1 and TRBJ2-1; 8 nucleotides align to TRBD2. The CDR3 contains 18 residues. Germline lookup yields CDR1 MGHRA and CDR2 YSYEKL. After removal of 4 bases from V and 1 base from J, the junction contained 12 bases not matched to a gene. The CDR3 loop reads CASSRTGSGGKSYNEQFF. The CDR3 DNA follows: TGCGCCAGCAGCCGCACGGGGTCGGGGGGGAAATCCTACAATGAGCAGTTCTTC.

The chain joins TRBV5-5 to TRBJ2-7; 9 bases match TRBD1. Germline V gives CDR1 SGHKS, CDR2 YYEKEE (reference sequence). Trimming cost V 3 bases and J 5 bases; bases outside gene matches: 12. This CDR3 comprises 16 residues. The DNA for the CDR3 is TGTGCCAGCAGCTGTGTTATAGGACAGGGGTGCGACGAGCAGTACTTC. Protein: CASSCVIGQGCDEQYF. Drawing the rest from reference TRBV5-5 and TRBJ2-7, the complete variable domain is DAGVTQSPTHLIKTRGQQVTLRCSPISGHKSVSWYQQVLGQGPQFIFQYYEKEERGRGNFPDRFSARQFPNYSSELNVNALLLGDSALYLCASSCVIGQGCDEQYFGPGTRLTVT.